What follows is one T cell receptor (beta chain) and its context. This CDR3 is built from 15 residues. V lost 6 bases to trimming and J lost 4 bases; unmatched junction nucleotides: 8. The germline V gene encodes CDR1 MDHEN and CDR2 SYDVKM. The authors' processing: Scientists estimated how many nucleated cells there were by amplifying reference gene primers. Clones were sequenced by immunoSEQ multiplex PCR, and TCRdb holds only the in-frame ones, with some missing. From that table come the V and J calls and clone size; the DNA was used to work out D and trimming. The sample carries roughly 75,000 clones, approximately 87% recorded once. This sample was included in a study of blood T cell repertoires in COVID-19. Overall study: The United States, Italy and Spain were the sources of the acute and convalescent COVID-19 samples. The cDNA or gDNA used as material had been derived from T cells, B-cell-depleted T cells, or PBMCs.

The origin of this receptor is a man of 80 years or more in a cohort sampled during active COVID-19. The V gene is TRBV28, the J gene TRBJ1-3; 8 bases fit TRBD1. Sample: peripheral blood. CDR3 region: CASSMTGAAGNTIYF. DNA for the CDR3: TGTGCCAGCAGCATGACAGGGGCTGCCGGAAACACCATATATTTT.